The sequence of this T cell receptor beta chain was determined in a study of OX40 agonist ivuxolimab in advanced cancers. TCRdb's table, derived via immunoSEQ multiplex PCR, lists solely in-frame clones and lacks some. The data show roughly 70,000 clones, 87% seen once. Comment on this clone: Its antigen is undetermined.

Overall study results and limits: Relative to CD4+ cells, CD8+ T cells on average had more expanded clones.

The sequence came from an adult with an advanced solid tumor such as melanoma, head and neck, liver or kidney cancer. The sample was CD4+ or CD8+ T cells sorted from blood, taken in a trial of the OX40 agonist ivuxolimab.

The CDR3, as DNA: TGTGCCATCAGTGAGTCTGTCATTATGAACACTGAAGCTTTCTTT. Translated: CAISESVIMNTEAFF. The rearrangement links TRBV10-3 to TRBJ1-1; D call uncertain. Germline CDR1 and CDR2: ENHRY and SYGVKD. Trimming left V 0 bases short and J 0 bases short, with 8 bases between. The CDR3 is made up of 15 amino acids.